This T cell receptor beta chain was identified during a study of blood T cell repertoires in COVID-19 (dated by TCRdb to about 2020). Study-level background: The collaborator samples originated in the United States, Italy and Spain and spanned the acute and convalescent phases of COVID-19. The prospective study material was composed of cDNA or gDNA derived from T cells, B-cell-depleted T cells, or PBMCs. Subjects who had been exposed to COVID-19, were actively infected with it, or had recovered from it provided the deeply sampled blood TCRbeta repertoires that made up the dataset. The repertoires were made available in a free public database intended to serve as a resource for research on the immune response to SARS-CoV-2. Samples came from the ongoing ImmuneRACE study (first 160 participants) plus 1,254 subjects from 6 global collaborators. The sample metadata nearly always contained a de-identified subject ID, COVID-19 status, age in years and sex. HLA class I and class II types, where available, came from metadata supplied by the sample provider rather than from assay-based typing.

Whole blood was collected in K2EDTA tubes by collaborating institutions according to the institutions' own protocols. Collaborator samples were shipped for TCRbeta analysis as frozen whole blood, isolated PBMCs, or DNA extracted from either sample type. TCRbeta CDR3 regions were amplified from genomic DNA using the immunoSEQ Assay, a bias-controlled multiplex PCR. The source study handled its data this way. The number of nucleated cells in each sample was estimated from the amplification of reference gene primers within the assay. To quantify the absolute abundance of each unique TCRbeta CDR3 rearrangement, sequence reads were collapsed and filtered. For each sample, productive Simpson clonality was calculated as the square root of Simpson's diversity index across productive rearrangements. The immuneACCESS repertoire file appears here via TCRdb, limited to in-frame rearrangements. These files lack a portion of the clones; in checked studies, under half of the deficit traces to unresolved V genes, and the cause of the others is not known. The V and J calls and clone size were taken over from that table, and D and trimming were inferred from the DNA. This sample is represented by roughly 140,000 clones; approximately 80% of them were singletons. About 38% of the sample belongs to the ten largest clones.

For CDR1 and CDR2, the germline V gene lists MGHRA and YSYEKL. Measured from the cysteine to the phenylalanine, the CDR3 is 15 residues long. CDR3 DNA only is kept here, 45 bases in frame from base 1. The trim is 4 bases for V and 1 base for J, with a gap of 13 bases between the germline ends. The investigation overall reported the following: The quantity of clinical and demographic metadata differed by source and by participant and was supplied without curation.

This clone was recorded a few times. Its antigen remains undetermined. Base qualities are not provided; no much larger clone lies one nucleotide away. The TCR sequence derives from a human donor in a cohort sampled during active COVID-19. This receptor chain uses TRBV4-1 and TRBJ1-1; the D region possibly corresponds to TRBD1 (6 bases align). The sample was peripheral blood. The nucleotide sequence reads TGCGCCAGCAGCCCCCTCGGGGGGGCGAACACTGAAGCTTTCTTT. Translated, this gives CASSPLGGANTEAFF.